Listed here is a single T cell receptor (beta chain). Its antigen remains unknown. V lost 8 bases to trimming and J lost 2 bases, with 15 bases between them. Germline values: CDR1 SNHLY, CDR2 FYNNEI. The length of the CDR3 is 14 residues. Produced via immunoSEQ multiplex PCR; TCRdb's table is partial and in-frame only. The data show around 82,000 clones, with around 80% seen just once and about 5.3% held by the top ten. The data belong to a study of a mutant IDH1 vaccine in newly diagnosed glioma. Whole-study context: There were approximately 60% males and around 38% females among treated patients, whose mean age was 40.4 years. Before enrollment, the patients had been treated with radiotherapy alone, temozolomide alone, or both together. Most of them had received both. The study, taken as a whole, reports: With respect to changes in top peripheral T cell clonotypes, pseudoprogression seemed unrelated.

As to time point: baseline, week 1 (first vaccination visit). As to treatment: pre-vaccination baseline after standard-of-care therapy. Material: PBMCs, obtained from a glioma patient treated with radiotherapy, temozolomide or both. The receptor was derived from a man aged 35-49 years with glioma. Some clones in this sample may be carry-over from other donors' samples. The chain uses TRBV2 and TRBJ1-1; D is undetermined. The CDR3 coding sequence is TGTGCCAGCCGCTTTGAAGGACCAAACACTGAAGCTTTCTTT. Encoded protein: CASRFEGPNTEAFF.